The present T cell receptor (beta chain) was sequenced within a study of T cells after yellow fever vaccination. Points from the study as a whole: Post-booster repertoires again held most primary-vaccination clones (roughly 96% CD4, roughly 88% CD8). Though weaker, the secondary response peaked faster, on day 5 versus 15. Bulk-population clonotypes that are abundant could appear as contaminants in FACS-sorted repertoires.

A process of 5'RACE template switching, which added a universal primer site and UMIs, was used to make TCR cDNA. TCRdb reprocessed the 5' RACE reads via MiXCR and lists one record per CDR3 protein. Seen here are 620,000 or so distinct CDR3 sequences, over 9% observed once, and the top ten hold more than 13%. Of note for this clonotype: Antigen: not known.

This CDR3 is 11 amino acids long. V was trimmed by 11 bases and J by 4 bases, leaving 11 bases between them. Germline lookup yields CDR1 MDHEN and CDR2 SYDVKM. The chain has TRBV28 and TRBJ1-2; D is undetermined. The starting material was PBMCs, obtained on the day of the yellow fever booster vaccination. The clonotype was recovered from a man aged 30 to 45 who received the YFV17D yellow fever vaccine. DNA of the CDR3: TGTGCCTACGGCGGACCCTATGGCTACACCTTC. Residues: CAYGGPYGYTF.